This T cell receptor (beta chain) was recorded in a study of blood T cell repertoires in COVID-19. Study information: Spain, Italy and the United States supplied samples that represented acute and convalescent COVID-19. T cells, B-cell-depleted T cells, or PBMCs provided the cDNA or gDNA that served as material.

Methods used by the authors: The assay estimated nucleated cells by amplifying reference gene primers. The data were produced by immunoSEQ multiplex PCR, yet TCRdb's version contains in-frame clones alone and is incomplete. V and J calls and clone size are given by that table; D and trimming were obtained from the DNA. The data show about 210,000 clones, 80% to 90% seen once. The CDR3 has 15 residues. Trimming removed 4 bases from V and 8 bases from J; junction bases left unmatched: 12. Germline V gene data show CDR1 as MNHEY and CDR2 as SMNVEV (reference sequence). This chain links TRBV27 with TRBJ2-3, with 7 bases that match TRBD1. The receptor's source is a woman aged 45-60 years with active or convalescent COVID-19. The sequenced sample consisted of peripheral blood. The CDR3 DNA is TGTGCCAGCAGTTGGGACAGCCGTTTCACGGGTACGCAGTATTTT. This codes for CASSWDSRFTGTQYF.